The 27 T cell receptor beta chains reported below all come from one sample, sequenced in a study of blood T cell repertoires in COVID-19. TCRdb's copy holds only in-frame clones and misses some; the assay was immunoSEQ multiplex PCR. Seen here are 350,000 to 400,000 clones, 85% to 90% observed once, and the top ten hold about 1%. Sequencing input: PBMCs or T cells enriched from blood (not recorded which). Source of these receptors: a man aged 18 to 29 who had recovered from COVID-19.

The J gene is TRBJ1-6, the V gene TRBV6-6; D perhaps matches TRBD1 (5 bases). Trimming pared 7 bases from V and 7 bases from J, leaving 11 bases between. The CDR3 consists of 13 residues. Germline V lookup: CDR1 MNHNY, CDR2 SVGAGI (reference sequence). The CDR3 DNA reads as TGTGCCAGCAACGGGGGAAAGAATTCACCCCTCCACTTT. Its translation: CASNGGKNSPLHF.

The gene calls are TRBV9 and TRBJ1-2; TRBD1 might be the D (5 bases). The germline V gene encodes CDR1 SGDLS and CDR2 YYNGEE. The CDR3 runs 15 residues. V shed 3 bases and J shed 4 bases, with 16 bases lying between them. CDR3 coding DNA: TGTGCCAGCAGCGCGCTCGGGGGTCTAGGCTATGGCTACACCTTC. Its translation: CASSALGGLGYGYTF.

The genes are TRBV5-1 and TRBJ2-7, with D unclear. V was shortened by 1 base and J by 0 bases, with 8 bases between the two germline ends. The CDR3 spans 14 residues. The germline CDR1 and CDR2 sequences are SGHRS and YFSETQ. The CDR3 DNA sequence: TGCGCCAGCAGCTTGTCGAGGAGCTCCTACGAGCAGTACTTC. This encodes CASSLSRSSYEQYF.

This clone was detected a few times. V usage is TRBV10-3 and J usage is TRBJ2-4, with 7 positions matching TRBD2. Germline-derived CDR1 and CDR2 are ENHRY and SYGVKD. This CDR3 is 16 amino acids long. The V gene end was trimmed by 2 bases and the J gene end by 7 bases; junction bases not matched to a gene: 11. This chain's CDR3 is CAISEGRRGRGNIQYF. As DNA, the CDR3 is TGTGCCATCAGTGAGGGGAGGCGGGGGAGAGGGAACATTCAGTACTTC.

This clone occurred once. The J gene is TRBJ1-6, the V gene TRBV6-6; the match to TRBD1 covers 8 bases. Germline values: CDR1 MNHNY, CDR2 SVGAGI (reference sequence). Trimming at V came to 1 base and at J to 9 bases, leaving 5 bases not matched to a gene. The CDR3 covers 15 residues. CDR3 DNA sequence: TGTGCCAGCAGTTACTACGGACAGGGAGGTTCACCCCTCCACTTT. Translated, it gives CASSYYGQGGSPLHF.

This chain connects TRBV10-2 to TRBJ1-2; 10 positions match TRBD1. J was trimmed by 6 bases and V by 0 bases; bases with no gene match: 4. The CDR3 covers 15 residues. Looked up from germline, CDR1 is WSHSY and CDR2 is SAAADI. In DNA form, the CDR3 reads TGCGCCAGCAGTGAGTCAATGACAGGGGGCAATGGCTACACCTTC. It translates to CASSESMTGGNGYTF.

This clone was detected only a few times. V gene TRBV13 combines with J gene TRBJ2-7, with D possibly matching TRBD1 (6 bases). Trimming pared 10 bases from V and 4 bases from J, leaving 14 bases between. This CDR3 has 12 amino acids. Germline CDR1 reads PRHDT; CDR2 reads FYEKMQ (reference sequence). The CDR3: CATERRGYEQYF. Written as DNA, the CDR3 is TGTGCCACTGAGCGAAGGGGGTACGAGCAGTACTTC.

The chain carries TRBV5-1 and TRBJ2-6; D is possibly TRBD1 (5 bases). The CDR3 spans 15 residues. From germline, CDR1 is SGHRS and CDR2 YFSETQ. Trimming left V 4 bases short and J 2 bases short, with 10 bases between. For the CDR3, the DNA is TGCGCCAGCAGCATAGGGGAAGCTGGGGCCAACGTCCTGACTTTC. Translation: CASSIGEAGANVLTF.

A single count supports this clone. The rearrangement joins TRBV6-5 to TRBJ1-5; possibly TRBD1 for D (5 bases). CDR3 length: 12 residues. The germline V gene has CDR1 MNHEY and CDR2 SVGAGI. V lost 6 bases to trimming and J lost 10 bases, with 13 bases between them. CDR3 residues: CASSSTGDPQHF. In DNA, the CDR3 is TGTGCCAGCAGCTCCACAGGAGACCCCCAGCATTTT.

The chain is built from TRBV19 and TRBJ1-2; D is unclear. The CDR3 consists of 13 residues. Per germline, CDR1 LNHDA and CDR2 SQIVND (reference sequence). Between the trimmed V and J ends, which lost 4 bases and 8 bases, there was a span of 14 bases. CDR3: CASSNAGVRGYTF. CDR3 bases: TGTGCCAGTAGTAATGCAGGCGTCAGAGGCTACACCTTC.

The rearrangement links TRBV7-7 to TRBJ2-1; 12 nucleotides line up with TRBD2. J gave up 8 bases and V 1 base, and 6 bases lay outside the gene matches. Looked up from germline, CDR1 is SSHAT and CDR2 is FNYEAQ (reference sequence). The CDR3 spans 16 residues. The CDR3 reads CASSLGGLAGFDEQFF. CDR3 in DNA: TGTGCCAGCAGCTTAGGAGGACTAGCGGGATTTGATGAGCAGTTCTTC.

The V gene is TRBV12-3 or TRBV12-4, the J gene TRBJ1-4; 9 bases align to TRBD1. The junction had 5 bases not matched to a gene; V was cut back by 7 bases and J by 8 bases. This CDR3 comprises 13 residues. CDR3 bases: TGTGCCAGCACGGGACAGGGAGGAGAAAAACTGTTTTTT. Residues: CASTGQGGEKLFF.

This chain connects TRBV28 to TRBJ2-2; D is perhaps TRBD2 (5 bases). In germline, CDR1 is MDHEN, CDR2 SYDVKM. The CDR3 extends over 15 amino acids. Deletions cut 5 bases from V and 4 bases from J, with 14 bases between. CDR3: CASSLPGLFTGELFF. Here the CDR3 DNA reads TGTGCCAGCAGTCTTCCGGGATTGTTCACCGGGGAGCTGTTTTTT.

The V gene is TRBV11-2, the J gene TRBJ2-4; D possibly corresponds to TRBD1 (5 bases). The germline gives CDR1 SGHAT, CDR2 FQNNGV. CDR3 length: 14 amino acids. V lost 1 base, J lost 2 bases, and 6 bases lay in between. CDR3: CASSLAGSKNIQYF. Here the CDR3 DNA reads TGTGCCAGCAGCTTAGCAGGGTCCAAAAACATTCAGTACTTC.

This clone was found a few times. The chain recombines TRBV9 with TRBJ2-5; D is unresolved. There are 14 residues in the CDR3. Per germline, CDR1 SGDLS and CDR2 YYNGEE. Trimming took 0 bases from V and 4 from J, leaving 10 bases between them. The CDR3 region is CASSVAYSGETQYF. Written as DNA, the CDR3 is TGTGCCAGCAGCGTAGCTTACAGTGGAGAGACCCAGTACTTC.

The chain couples TRBV29-1 to TRBJ2-7, with 8 bases identical to TRBD2. From germline, CDR1 is SQVTM and CDR2 ANQGSEA. This CDR3 has 13 residues. Unmatched junction bases numbered 6, after V lost 7 bases and J lost 1 base. CDR3 loop: CSAGGGRSYEQYF. In nucleotides, the CDR3 is TGCAGCGCGGGGGGCGGGAGGTCCTACGAGCAGTACTTC.

The CDR3 is CASSRDRNPYEQYF. The CDR3 DNA reads as TGCGCCAGCAGCAGGGACAGAAACCCCTACGAGCAGTACTTC. This chain connects TRBV5-1 to TRBJ2-7, with 7 bases matching TRBD1. Germline-derived CDR1 and CDR2 are SGHRS and YFSETQ. The CDR3 totals 14 residues. The trim removed 4 bases at V and 2 bases at J, leaving 6 bases unmatched.

This chain uses TRBV29-1 with TRBJ2-7, with D possibly being TRBD2 (6 bases). The germline CDR1 and CDR2 sequences are SQVTM and ANQGSEA. Trimming shortened V by 5 bases and J by 8 bases, and 19 bases separated the two germline ends. The CDR3 length is 13 residues. The chain's CDR3 is CSVPSGEGLKQYF. For the CDR3, the DNA is TGCAGCGTTCCTTCGGGAGAGGGCTTGAAGCAGTACTTC.

This sequence joins TRBV15 and TRBJ1-3, with 8 positions matching TRBD1. The CDR3 runs to 18 residues. Per the germline V gene, CDR1 is LNHNV and CDR2 is YYDKDF (reference sequence). Germline trimming cut 0 bases from V and 0 bases from J; bases unmatched to any gene: 7. Here the CDR3 DNA reads TGTGCCACCAGCAGAGAATGGACAGGGTCCTTCTCTGGAAACACCATATATTTT. This gives the protein CATSREWTGSFSGNTIYF. The whole variable domain, filled in from reference TRBV15 and TRBJ1-3, reads DAMVIQNPRYQVTQFGKPVTLSCSQTLNHNVMYWYQQKSSQAPKLLFHYYDKDFNNEADTPDNFQSRRPNTSFCFLDIRSPGLGDTAMYLCATSREWTGSFSGNTIYFGEGSWLTVV.

The chain has TRBV6-5 and TRBJ1-2; 7 bases are shared with TRBD1. CDR1 and CDR2 from the germline V gene are MNHEY and SVGAGI. V was clipped by 11 bases and J by 2 bases; unmatched bases: 8. This CDR3 is built from 13 residues. The CDR3 nucleotides read TGTGCCGGGAGACAGGGTGGCAACTATGGCTACACCTTC. Residues: CAGRQGGNYGYTF.

This sequence joins TRBV19 and TRBJ2-3; the D gene is possibly TRBD2 (6 bases). This CDR3 contains 15 residues. Germline V gene data show CDR1 as LNHDA and CDR2 as SQIVND (reference sequence). The V and J ends lost 5 bases and 1 base respectively, with 13 bases between them. The CDR3 sequence: CASSSPGLGTDTQYF. The CDR3 coding sequence is TGTGCCAGTAGTTCGCCGGGACTTGGCACAGATACGCAGTATTTT.

The gene calls are TRBV27 and TRBJ1-1; the D gene is possibly TRBD1 (6 bases). The ends were cut back, 3 bases at V and 10 bases at J, with 18 bases in the middle. CDR3 length: 14 amino acids. Germline CDR1 reads MNHEY; CDR2 reads SMNVEV (reference sequence). CDR3 in DNA: TGTGCCAGCAGTTTGGCCCCAGGGGCGCAGCTAGCTTTCTTT. It codes for CASSLAPGAQLAFF.

The V call is TRBV27, the J call TRBJ2-2, with D maybe TRBD1 (5 bases). The ends were cut back, 3 bases at V and 6 bases at J, with 17 bases in the middle. Looked up from germline, CDR1 is MNHEY and CDR2 is SMNVEV (reference sequence). CDR3 length equals 16 residues. The CDR3 DNA reads as TGTGCCAGCAGTTTCGGCAGGGTCCTTTTAGCCGGGGAGCTGTTTTTT. The encoded protein is CASSFGRVLLAGELFF.

The chain links TRBV5-6 to TRBJ1-2, with 8 positions matching TRBD1. This CDR3 is 15 amino acids long. Trimming cost V 6 bases and J 5 bases; bases outside gene matches: 12. The germline CDR1 and CDR2 sequences are SGHDT and YYEEEE. The CDR3 DNA follows: TGTGCCAGCACTCTTTGGGGACAGGAACATTATGGCTACACCTTC. It is translated as CASTLWGQEHYGYTF.

The gene calls are TRBV5-1 and TRBJ2-3; D remains ambiguous. Germline CDR1 and CDR2: SGHRS and YFSETQ. This CDR3 has 17 residues. Trimming left V 2 bases short and J 1 base short, with 17 bases between. DNA for the CDR3: TGCGCCAGCAGCTTCGCAGAAGGCACTACTGGCACAGATACGCAGTATTTT. The encoded protein is CASSFAEGTTGTDTQYF.

This clone occurred a few times. The genes are TRBV7-9 and TRBJ1-1; D remains ambiguous. The CDR3 has 11 residues. Germline lookup yields CDR1 SEHNR and CDR2 FQNEAQ (reference sequence). V was trimmed by 7 bases and J by 6 bases, leaving 9 bases between them. The CDR3 loop reads CASNLGPEAFF. As DNA, the CDR3 is TGTGCCAGCAACCTTGGGCCTGAAGCTTTCTTT. The full variable domain, in which reference TRBV7-9 and TRBJ1-1 provide the parts outside the CDR3, is DTGVSQNPRHKITKRGQNVTFRCDPISEHNRLYWYRQTLGQGPEFLTYFQNEAQLEKSRLLSDRFSAERPKGSFSTLEIQRTEQGDSAMYLCASNLGPEAFFGQGTRLTVV.

The chain is built from TRBV15 and TRBJ1-5, with D hard to call. The germline V gene encodes CDR1 LNHNV and CDR2 YYDKDF (reference sequence). The CDR3 covers 13 residues. Trimming left V 4 bases short and J 7 bases short, with 11 bases between. CDR3 sequence (DNA): TGTGCCACCAGCACCCAGTGGAGACAGCCCCAGCATTTT. Translating gives CATSTQWRQPQHF.